This TCR beta chain derives from a study of blood T cells in healthy people across ages. General study results and limits: The study found TCR beta diversity correlated strongly with naive T cell percentage. Getting older went along with TCR beta diversity per million T cells dropping roughly linearly.

Germline V gene data show CDR1 as SGHRS and CDR2 as YFSETQ. The CDR3 contains 17 residues. Staff drew ten milliliters of peripheral blood from each donor. The second PCR ran about 7 to 12 cycles with a sample-barcoded 5' primer and J-beta primers. From each sample, at least 2.5 million paired-end reads containing CDR3 were obtained. Using its own MiXCR run on the 5' RACE reads, TCRdb lists one record per CDR3 protein. The repertoire has fewer than 950,000 distinct CDR3 sequences, approximately 35% of them found once; the top ten carry 10% to 15%. Points on this clonotype: Its specificity is unknown. An end of the junction differs from the germline gene, which may be a read error.

The sequence came from a man younger than 35 in good health. J is TRBJ2-2 and V is TRBV5-1, with 7 bases lining up with TRBD1. The specimen was blood. The CDR3 region is CASSHTLRQGYTGELFF. The CDR3 DNA follows: TGCGCCAGCAGCCACACTTTGCGACAGGGTTACACGGGGGAGCTGTTTTTT.